The 31 T cell receptor beta chains presented below share a single source sample, sequenced in a study of blood T cell repertoires in COVID-19. Measured with immunoSEQ multiplex PCR; TCRdb has only the in-frame clones, and not every one. The sample records 250,000 to 350,000 clones, 85% to 90% being singletons. The source material was peripheral blood. These receptors all come from a woman aged 45-65 years with active or convalescent COVID-19.

The rearrangement joins TRBV30 to TRBJ1-5; a weak D match, TRBD1 (5 bases). Trimming stripped 0 bases from V and 3 bases from J, with 12 bases between. Germline CDR1 GTSNPN, CDR2 SVGIG (reference sequence). CDR3 length: 15 amino acids. This CDR3 is CAWSVGSGNNQPQHF. CDR3 DNA sequence: TGTGCCTGGAGTGTAGGATCAGGGAACAATCAGCCCCAGCATTTT.

This chain uses TRBV6-1 with TRBJ1-6, with 8 nucleotides matching TRBD1. V lost 3 bases and J lost 4; bases outside the gene matches: 2. The CDR3 has 15 residues. In germline, CDR1 is MNHNS, CDR2 SASEGT. DNA for the CDR3: TGTGCCAGCAGTGAGGGACAGGTGTATAATTCACCCCTCCACTTT. Encoded protein: CASSEGQVYNSPLHF.

This rearrangement joins TRBV28 to TRBJ1-1, with TRBD1 as a possible D gene (5 bases). The CDR3 consists of 13 residues. From germline, CDR1 is MDHEN and CDR2 SYDVKM. Between the trimmed V and J ends, which lost 1 base and 5 bases, there was a span of 8 bases. The CDR3 DNA reads TGTGCCAGCAGTTTATTCGGGGGGACTGAAGCTTTCTTT. It is translated as CASSLFGGTEAFF.

The CDR3 sequence is CASSPGTDSYEQYF. CDR3 coding DNA: TGTGCCAGCTCCCCGGGGACTGACTCCTACGAGCAGTACTTC. The V gene is TRBV18, the J gene TRBJ2-7; tentatively, D is TRBD2 (6 bases). Germline CDR1 KGHSH, CDR2 LQKENI. V was cut by 6 bases and J by 0 bases, with 12 bases left in between. The CDR3 sequence is 14 residues long.

The chain has TRBV2 and TRBJ1-2, with a weak D call TRBD1 (5 bases). This CDR3 spans 14 amino acids. The ends were cut back, 0 bases at V and 6 bases at J, with 11 bases in the middle. The germline V gene has CDR1 SNHLY and CDR2 FYNNEI. The CDR3 DNA reads as TGTGCCAGCAGTGAAGCGCAAGGGGTGGATGGCTACACCTTC. Its translation is CASSEAQGVDGYTF.

This chain uses TRBV25-1 with TRBJ2-5; 7 bases match TRBD2. Germline V CDR1 and CDR2: MGHDK, SYGVNS. This CDR3 spans 14 amino acids. V lost 4 bases to trimming and J lost 4 bases; unmatched junction nucleotides: 6. As DNA, the CDR3 is TGTGCCAGCAGTGGACGGGAGGTAGGAGAGACCCAGTACTTC. Translation gives CASSGREVGETQYF. Full variable domain (remainder filled in from reference TRBV25-1 and TRBJ2-5): EADIYQTPRYLVIGTGKKITLECSQTMGHDKMYWYQQDPGMELHLIHYSYGVNSTEKGDLSSESTVSRIRTEHFPLTLESARPSHTSQYLCASSGREVGETQYFGPGTRLLVL.

This clone was seen only a few times. The chain joins TRBV18 to TRBJ2-7; D perhaps matches TRBD2 (5 bases). V was clipped by 6 bases and J by 2 bases, with 17 bases between them. This CDR3 spans 15 amino acids. Germline loops: CDR1 KGHSH, CDR2 LQKENI. CDR3 DNA: TGTGCCAGCTCCCGTGGATCAACCGGGGCCTACGAGCAGTACTTC. Its protein product is CASSRGSTGAYEQYF.

This clone was detected only once. The gene calls are TRBV11-2 and TRBJ1-3; D unclear. Germline V lookup: CDR1 SGHAT, CDR2 FQNNGV. The V gene lost 0 bases and the J gene lost 3 bases, with 12 bases spanning the gap. This CDR3 contains 16 residues. For the CDR3, the DNA is TGTGCCAGCAGCTTAGATGGCAGGCTTATTGGAAACACCATATATTTT. The encoded protein is CASSLDGRLIGNTIYF. Looking up the rest from reference TRBV11-2 and TRBJ1-3 gives the full variable domain: EAGVAQSPRYKIIEKRQSVAFWCNPISGHATLYWYQQILGQGPKLLIQFQNNGVVDDSQLPKDRFSAERLKGVDSTLKIQPAKLEDSAVYLCASSLDGRLIGNTIYFGEGSWLTVV.

The V and J genes are TRBV6-6 and TRBJ1-2, with 12 bases lining up with TRBD1. The CDR3 runs to 14 residues. CDR1 MNHNY and CDR2 SVGAGI come from the germline V gene (reference sequence). J gave up 7 bases and V 4 bases, and 4 bases lay outside the gene matches. The CDR3 DNA follows: TGTGCCAGCAGTTGGGACAGGGGGCGGGTTGGCTACACCTTC. Encoded protein: CASSWDRGRVGYTF.

On this clone: At one end, the junction sequence differs from germline, possibly due to a read error. V usage is TRBV15 and J usage is TRBJ1-1, with a weak D call TRBD1 (5 bases). The germline gives CDR1 LNHNV, CDR2 YYDKDF (reference sequence). The CDR3 spans 14 residues. CDR3: CAASRDLARAEAFF. The DNA for the CDR3 is TGTGCCGCCAGCAGAGATCTGGCCAGGGCTGAAGCTTTCTTT.

The chain has TRBV18 and TRBJ1-4; D is undetermined. Trimming left V 6 bases short and J 6 bases short, with 14 bases between. Per germline, CDR1 KGHSH and CDR2 LQKENI. The CDR3 is made up of 14 amino acids. The CDR3 bases are TGTGCCAGCTCCAAGGACGGACTGCATGAAAAACTGTTTTTT. It is translated as CASSKDGLHEKLFF.

The rearrangement links TRBV20-1 to TRBJ2-7, with 8 bases aligning to TRBD2. The trim removed 3 bases at V and 2 bases at J, leaving 3 bases unmatched. The germline gives CDR1 DFQATT, CDR2 SNEGSKA (reference sequence). The CDR3 contains 13 residues. The CDR3 is CSASRGGAYEQYF. CDR3 coding DNA: TGCAGTGCTAGTCGGGGGGGAGCCTACGAGCAGTACTTC.

The table lists this clone with a few counts. This chain joins TRBV2 and TRBJ1-1; D is ambiguous. CDR1 and CDR2 (germline): SNHLY, FYNNEI. This CDR3 is 13 amino acids long. V lost 7 bases and J 0 bases, leaving 9 bases between the germline ends. CDR3 nucleotide sequence: TGTGCCAGCATTCCGTGGCTGAACACTGAAGCTTTCTTT. Its translation: CASIPWLNTEAFF.

Only one count was recorded for this clone. This sequence joins TRBV6-5 and TRBJ1-3; 9 nucleotides match TRBD1. CDR1 is MNHEY, CDR2 SVGAGI, per germline. CDR3 length equals 16 residues. The junction had 4 bases not matched to a gene; V was cut back by 2 bases and J by 2 bases. The CDR3 reads CASSYIQGAAGNTIYF. For the CDR3, the DNA is TGTGCCAGCAGTTACATACAGGGGGCGGCTGGAAACACCATATATTTT.

The chain combines TRBV6-2 or TRBV6-3 with TRBJ2-1, with 13 nucleotides matching TRBD2. This CDR3 comprises 14 residues. V dropped 6 bases and J dropped 7; count of bases not matched to a gene: 3. Germline CDR1 and CDR2: MNHEY and SVGEGT. CDR3 amino acids: CASSRTSGRNEQFF. As DNA, the CDR3 is TGTGCCAGCAGCCGGACTAGCGGGAGAAATGAGCAGTTCTTC.

The rearrangement uses TRBV2 and TRBJ1-4; 8 nucleotides match TRBD1. The length of the CDR3 is 19 residues. Trimming took 2 bases from V and 4 from J; bases not matched to a gene: 15. Germline loops: CDR1 SNHLY, CDR2 FYNNEI. In DNA, the CDR3 is TGTGCCAGCAGTGAATTCCGGCTTCTCGGACAGGGAAGTAATGAAAAACTGTTTTTT. Amino acids: CASSEFRLLGQGSNEKLFF. The full variable domain, rest sourced from reference TRBV2 and TRBJ1-4, is EPEVTQTPSHQVTQMGQEVILRCVPISNHLYFYWYRQILGQKVEFLVSFYNNEISEKSEIFDDQFSVERPDGSNFTLKIRSTKLEDSAMYFCASSEFRLLGQGSNEKLFFGSGTQLSVL.

The gene calls are TRBV27 and TRBJ2-5; 9 bases line up with TRBD1. Germline CDR1 and CDR2: MNHEY and SMNVEV (reference sequence). With 6 bases clipped from V and 5 bases from J, the junction kept 13 bases outside the gene matches. The CDR3 covers 16 residues. The CDR3 nucleotides read TGTGCCAGCAGCCCGACAACCGGGACAGGGTGGGAGACCCAGTACTTC. Its translation: CASSPTTGTGWETQYF.

The chain employs TRBV27 and TRBJ2-7, with 15 nucleotides matching TRBD2. The V gene end was trimmed by 5 bases and the J gene end by 12 bases; junction bases not matched to a gene: 11. This CDR3 comprises 15 residues. Germline assignment: CDR1 MNHEY and CDR2 SMNVEV (reference sequence). The CDR3 nucleotides are TGTGCCAGCAGTCAAACGGGGACTAGCGGGAGGCCGGTGTACTTC. Translated, it gives CASSQTGTSGRPVYF.

The chain combines TRBV5-1 with TRBJ1-1, with 10 bases identical to TRBD1. CDR3 length equals 18 residues. In germline, CDR1 is SGHRS, CDR2 YFSETQ. Trimming at V came to 5 bases and at J to 1 base, leaving 14 bases not matched to a gene. CDR3 sequence reads: CASSFTPRGQGKNTEAFF. The CDR3 DNA reads TGCGCCAGCAGTTTCACCCCGAGGGGACAGGGGAAGAACACTGAAGCTTTCTTT.

The chain couples TRBV28 to TRBJ1-6; D remains ambiguous. There are 13 residues in the CDR3. The germline V and J ends were trimmed by 5 bases and 11 bases, with 13 bases remaining between them. The germline V gene encodes CDR1 MDHEN and CDR2 SYDVKM. In DNA, the CDR3 is TGTGCCAGCAGTCCCGGCGATCAGGCACCCCTCCACTTT. Translation: CASSPGDQAPLHF.

Details on this clone: A read error may account for a junction end that differs from germline. The rearrangement joins TRBV7-7 to TRBJ2-5; the match to TRBD2 covers 13 bases. The germline V gene has CDR1 SSHAT and CDR2 FNYEAQ (reference sequence). This CDR3 has 16 residues. CDR3 nucleotides: TGTGCTAGCAGCCGACTAGCGGGAGGACTCCAAGAGACCCAGTACTTC. Encoded protein: CASSRLAGGLQETQYF.

V is TRBV18 and J is TRBJ2-7; TRBD2 matches at 9 bases. In germline, CDR1 is KGHSH, CDR2 LQKENI. The CDR3 contains 16 residues. V was pared by 3 bases and J by 4 bases, with 10 bases of the junction left unmatched. Here the CDR3 reads CASSPTTGTSSYEQYF. DNA for the CDR3: TGTGCCAGCTCACCGACGACCGGGACTAGCAGTTACGAGCAGTACTTC.

The CDR3 DNA sequence: TGTGCCAGCAGCTTACCTCGGACTAGCGGGAATGAGCAGTTCTTC. Encoded protein: CASSLPRTSGNEQFF. The rearrangement uses TRBV7-8 and TRBJ2-1; 11 bases line up with TRBD2. The J segment lost 7 bases and the V segment lost 2 bases, leaving 4 bases of the junction unmatched. The CDR3 covers 15 residues. Per germline, CDR1 SGHVS and CDR2 FQNEAQ. The full variable domain, with the rest looked up from reference TRBV7-8 and TRBJ2-1, is GAGVSQSPRYKVAKRGQDVALRCDPISGHVSLFWYQQALGQGPEFLTYFQNEAQLDKSGLPSDRFFAERPEGSVSTLKIQRTQQEDSAVYLCASSLPRTSGNEQFFGPGTRLTVL.

The chain employs TRBV28 and TRBJ1-5; a possible D gene is TRBD1 (6 bases). The V gene's germline CDR1 is MDHEN and CDR2 SYDVKM. CDR3 size: 13 residues. V dropped 6 bases and J dropped 3 bases, with 9 bases sitting between them. CDR3 in amino acids: CASSGQFNQPQHF. CDR3 DNA sequence: TGTGCCAGCAGCGGACAGTTCAATCAGCCCCAGCATTTT.

J is TRBJ1-1 and V is TRBV4-2; no definite D call. V was pared by 1 base and J by 0 bases, with 12 bases between. CDR3 length: 16 residues. CDR1 is LGHNA and CDR2 is YNFKEQ in the germline V gene. The DNA for the CDR3 is TGTGCCAGCAGCCAAGGTCTCCCAGCGATGAACACTGAAGCTTTCTTT. Its protein product is CASSQGLPAMNTEAFF.

The chain joins TRBV3-1 (or the pseudogene TRBV3-2) to TRBJ1-2, with 8 bases aligning to TRBD1. Germline V gene sequence: CDR1 LGHDT, CDR2 YNNKEL (reference sequence). This CDR3 contains 15 residues. V was pared by 4 bases and J by 5 bases, with 9 bases of the junction left unmatched. CDR3 loop: CASSLQTGAKYGYTF. CDR3 bases: TGTGCCAGCAGCCTGCAGACAGGGGCGAAATATGGCTACACCTTC.

The chain couples TRBV29-1 to TRBJ2-7; the D gene is possibly TRBD1 (6 bases). Germline V gene lookup returns CDR1 SQVTM and CDR2 ANQGSEA. Between the trimmed V and J ends, which lost 6 bases and 0 bases, there was a span of 21 bases. The CDR3 extends over 16 amino acids. The CDR3 loop is CSVVPTGLLSSYEQYF. The CDR3 DNA follows: TGCAGCGTCGTCCCCACAGGGCTACTGAGCTCCTACGAGCAGTACTTC.

The chain combines TRBV4-1 with TRBJ1-1; 7 nucleotides match TRBD1. Germline-derived CDR1 and CDR2 are MGHRA and YSYEKL. After removal of 5 bases from V and 4 bases from J, the junction contained 10 bases not matched to a gene. The CDR3 runs 15 residues. As DNA, the CDR3 is TGCGCCAGCAGCTTCTCGACAGGGCATAGCACTGAAGCTTTCTTT. Protein product: CASSFSTGHSTEAFF.

The chain is built from TRBV7-2 and TRBJ1-1; D not certain. The CDR3 covers 14 residues. V dropped 1 base and J dropped 2 bases, with 8 bases sitting between them. CDR1 and CDR2 from the germline V gene are SGHTA and FQGNSA. The CDR3: CASSLETPNTEAFF. The CDR3 DNA sequence: TGTGCCAGCAGCTTAGAGACACCAAACACTGAAGCTTTCTTT.

The chain has TRBV4-3 and TRBJ2-3, with 13 bases lining up with TRBD2. The trim removed 4 bases at V and 2 bases at J, leaving 3 bases unmatched. The CDR3 covers 16 residues. Germline CDR1 reads LGHNA; CDR2 reads YSLEER. CDR3 bases: TGCGCCAGCAGCCTGGGACTAGCGGGATCCACAGATACGCAGTATTTT. Its translation: CASSLGLAGSTDTQYF.

The chain has TRBV30 and TRBJ1-5; 8 nucleotides match TRBD1. Germline CDR1 reads GTSNPN; CDR2 reads SVGIG (reference sequence). There are 14 residues in the CDR3. V shed 1 base and J 6 bases; nucleotides not matched to a gene: 5. The CDR3 DNA is TGTGCCTGGAGTGGGGGCCAGGGGGCTCAGCCCCAGCATTTT. Encoded protein: CAWSGGQGAQPQHF.